These 15 T cell receptor beta chains share one sample of origin, sequenced in a study of T-cell memory formation after mild COVID-19. TCRdb re-derived calls from the 5' RACE reads in MiXCR, one entry per CDR3 protein. The sample lists 530,000 or so distinct CDR3 sequences, roughly 17% occurring once. Sequencing was done on a sample of PBMCs or a T cell subset sorted from them (not recorded which). The receptor source for this set is an adult woman who had mild COVID-19 (a few samples of this study predate the infection). Cell type and time point are not known.

The chain links TRBV7-2 to TRBJ2-6; D might be TRBD1 or TRBD2, each matching 6 bases. V shed 8 bases and J shed 0 bases, with 20 bases lying between them. Looked up from germline, CDR1 is SGHTA and CDR2 is FQGNSA. CDR3 length equals 18 residues. The CDR3 DNA sequence: TGTGCCAGCCAGAGAATTGGGGGGCTTCTCTCTGGGGCCAACGTCCTGACTTTC. Its protein product is CASQRIGGLLSGANVLTF.

CDR3 sequence (DNA): TGTGCCAGCAGCTTAGGTACGGGGGCGCACACTGAAGCTTTCTTT. Translating it yields CASSLGTGAHTEAFF. The chain is built from TRBV7-2 and TRBJ1-1, with a weak D call TRBD1 (6 bases). Germline V gene lookup returns CDR1 SGHTA and CDR2 FQGNSA. Trimming pared 1 base from V and 3 bases from J, leaving 12 bases between. This CDR3 is built from 15 residues.

This clonotype was recorded a few times. This rearrangement joins TRBV21-1 to TRBJ2-1; whether TRBD2, the table's D call, matches the DNA was not checked. TRBV21-1 is given as a pseudogene. The CDR3 runs to 14 residues. The CDR3 DNA sequence: TGTGCCAGCAGCACGGCAGGAGGCTACAATGAGCAGTTCTTC. It is translated as CASSTAGGYNEQFF.

The V call is TRBV27, the J call TRBJ2-3, with 11 nucleotides matching TRBD1. Germline V gene data show CDR1 as MNHEY and CDR2 as SMNVEV (reference sequence). This CDR3 is built from 14 residues. J gave up 5 bases and V 8 bases, and 6 bases lay outside the gene matches. CDR3 coding DNA: TGTGCCAGCCGGACAGGGGGCGGGGGAGATACGCAGTATTTT. The encoded protein is CASRTGGGGDTQYF.

V and J are TRBV24-1 and TRBJ2-3, with unresolved D. The CDR3 is 11 residues long. Trimming removed 6 bases from V and 5 bases from J, with 5 bases in between. Germline-derived CDR1 and CDR2 are KGHDR and SFDVKD. The CDR3 reads CATSLRDTQYF. The CDR3 DNA follows: TGTGCCACCAGTCTTAGAGATACGCAGTATTTT.

This clonotype was seen repeatedly, ten times or more. The V and J genes are TRBV7-3 and TRBJ2-1; 10 bases are shared with TRBD2. V lost 5 bases, J lost 2 bases, and 6 bases stayed unmatched. This CDR3 has 16 amino acids. Germline values: CDR1 SGHTA, CDR2 FQGTGA. The chain's CDR3 is CASSGDGTSAYNEQFF. CDR3 bases: TGTGCCAGCAGCGGAGACGGGACTAGCGCCTACAATGAGCAGTTCTTC.

This rearrangement joins TRBV5-1 to TRBJ2-6; no clear D gene. V lost 2 bases and J lost 4, with 13 bases in between. In germline, CDR1 is SGHRS, CDR2 YFSETQ. The CDR3 consists of 16 residues. CDR3 residues: CASSLLASAGANVLTF. The DNA for the CDR3 is TGCGCCAGCAGCTTACTTGCGTCGGCCGGGGCCAACGTCCTGACTTTC.

This clonotype has just a few counts. V usage is TRBV20-1 and J usage is TRBJ1-1; the D gene is possibly TRBD1 (5 bases). Germline CDR1 reads DFQATT; CDR2 reads SNEGSKA (reference sequence). This CDR3 has 14 residues. V was clipped by 6 bases and J by 6 bases, with 20 bases between them. CDR3 coding DNA: TGCAGTGCACAGAAGGTACCGACAGCTCCTGAAGCTTTCTTT. Its protein product is CSAQKVPTAPEAFF.

This chain connects TRBV9 to TRBJ2-3; D may be TRBD2 (5 bases). Germline V gene sequence: CDR1 SGDLS, CDR2 YYNGEE. V lost 7 bases and J lost 5, with 20 bases in between. The CDR3 covers 15 residues. The CDR3 spells CASSRSGKGGDTQYF. The CDR3 DNA follows: TGTGCCAGCTCAAGGAGCGGAAAAGGAGGAGATACGCAGTATTTT.

The genes are TRBV24-1 and TRBJ2-2; D remains ambiguous. The CDR3 is 14 residues long. V was shortened by 1 base and J by 7 bases, with 9 bases between the two germline ends. CDR1 and CDR2 from the germline V gene are KGHDR and SFDVKD. The CDR3, as DNA: TGTGCCACCAGTGATTTTTCCGGCGGCGGGGAGCTGTTTTTT. This sequence encodes CATSDFSGGGELFF.

This clonotype turned up a few times. For the CDR3, the DNA is TGTGCCAGCAGTCCCGACAGAATCTATGGCTACACCTTC. It translates to CASSPDRIYGYTF. The chain links TRBV6-5 to TRBJ1-2; D may be TRBD1 (5 bases). Deletions cut 5 bases from V and 4 bases from J, with 11 bases between. This CDR3 has 13 amino acids. The germline V gene encodes CDR1 MNHEY and CDR2 SVGAGI.

Note on this clonotype: With a much larger clone just one base away, this may be a read error. The chain links TRBV9 to TRBJ2-6; TRBD2 might be the D (6 bases). CDR3 size: 15 residues. Germline V CDR1 and CDR2: SGDLS, YYNGEE. V was clipped by 4 bases and J by 0 bases, with 8 bases between them. The CDR3, as DNA: TGTGCCAGCAGCCACGGGGGCTCTGGGGCCAACGTCCTGACTTTC. It specifies CASSHGGSGANVLTF.

The V and J genes are TRBV2 and TRBJ2-3; 8 positions agree with TRBD2. Germline CDR1 reads SNHLY; CDR2 reads FYNNEI. J gave up 3 bases and V 7 bases, and 6 bases lay outside the gene matches. The length of the CDR3 is 14 residues. The CDR3 loop reads CASIPLAVTDTQYF. The CDR3 nucleotides read TGTGCCAGCATACCACTAGCGGTTACAGATACGCAGTATTTT.

V and J are TRBV20-1 and TRBJ1-5; a weak D match, TRBD1 (6 bases). V was shortened by 2 bases and J by 4 bases, with 18 bases between the two germline ends. CDR1 is DFQATT and CDR2 is SNEGSKA in the germline V gene (reference sequence). The CDR3 contains 16 residues. The CDR3 nucleotides are TGCAGTGCTAGACCCCAACTGGGGGCCAGTAATCAGCCCCAGCATTTT. Protein sequence: CSARPQLGASNQPQHF.

The V gene is TRBV18, the J gene TRBJ2-1; 8 nucleotides agree with TRBD1. Germline V gives CDR1 KGHSH, CDR2 LQKENI. V lost 6 bases to trimming and J lost 6 bases; unmatched junction nucleotides: 7. This CDR3 spans 14 amino acids. CDR3 coding DNA: TGTGCCAGCTCGGACGGGACAGGACCCAATGAGCAGTTCTTC. Translating gives CASSDGTGPNEQFF.